This T cell receptor beta chain was found in a study of beta chain features in type 1 diabetes. Study-wide results and caveats: Moderate but significant shortening of TCRB CDR3s was recorded in all four CD4+ subsets from Type 1 diabetes patients.

Points on this clone: Its antigen is unknown.

On average, the one heparinised blood draw given by each donor was 90 to 150 mL. Germline lookup yields CDR1 SGHAT and CDR2 FQNNGV. The V segment lost 3 bases and the J segment 3 bases; nucleotides outside the gene matches: 11. The CDR3 loop spans 17 amino acids. TCRB transcripts that were expressed got sequenced, as all of the isolated RNA had been reverse transcribed. Profiling relied on immunoSEQ multiplex PCR, and the TCRdb table lists in-frame clones only, not all of them. The repertoire consists of 630,000 or so clones, with over 12% occurring once and the leading ten covering approximately 0.039%.

The source material was naive CD4+ T cells from blood. The V and J genes are TRBV11-2 and TRBJ2-7, with 10 bases aligning to TRBD2. This sequence was found in a man aged 18 to 29 with type 1 diabetes. The CDR3 coding sequence is TGTGCCAGCAGCTTGGCCGGCCTAGCGGGAGATGGCTACGAGCAGTACTTC. Amino acids: CASSLAGLAGDGYEQYF. Looking up the rest from reference TRBV11-2 and TRBJ2-7 gives the full variable domain: EAGVAQSPRYKIIEKRQSVAFWCNPISGHATLYWYQQILGQGPKLLIQFQNNGVVDDSQLPKDRFSAERLKGVDSTLKIQPAKLEDSAVYLCASSLAGLAGDGYEQYFGPGTRLTVT.